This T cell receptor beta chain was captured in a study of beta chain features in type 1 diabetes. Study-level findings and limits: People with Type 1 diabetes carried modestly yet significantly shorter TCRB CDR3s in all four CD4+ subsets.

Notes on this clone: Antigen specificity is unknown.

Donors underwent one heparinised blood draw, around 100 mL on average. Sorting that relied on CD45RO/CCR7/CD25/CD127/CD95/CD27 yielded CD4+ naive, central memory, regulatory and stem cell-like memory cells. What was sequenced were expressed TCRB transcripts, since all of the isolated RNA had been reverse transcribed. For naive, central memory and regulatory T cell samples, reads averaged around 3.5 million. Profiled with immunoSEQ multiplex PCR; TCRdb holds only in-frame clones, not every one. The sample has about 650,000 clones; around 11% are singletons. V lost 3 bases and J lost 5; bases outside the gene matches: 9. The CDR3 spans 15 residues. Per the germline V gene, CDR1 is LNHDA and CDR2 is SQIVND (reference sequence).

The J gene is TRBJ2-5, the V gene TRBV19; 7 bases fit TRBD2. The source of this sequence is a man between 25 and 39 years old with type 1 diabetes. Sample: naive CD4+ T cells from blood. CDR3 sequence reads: CASSMPGLPRETQYF. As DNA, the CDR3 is TGTGCCAGTAGTATGCCGGGACTACCAAGGGAGACCCAGTACTTC.